This is a list of T cell receptor beta chains from one sample in a study of blood T cell repertoires in COVID-19. Libraries were prepared by immunoSEQ multiplex PCR; TCRdb keeps only in-frame clonotypes and omits some of them. Found here are 300,000 to 350,000 clones, 80% to 90% of them singletons; the top ten hold 2.2%. The sequencing input was PBMCs or T cells enriched from blood (not recorded which). These receptors all stem from a man aged 30 to 39 who had recovered from COVID-19. Each CDR3 is given without its conserved first and last residue. A D gene is named only where the DNA matches it firmly.

>TRBV2|TRBJ1-1|TRBD1
ASSDPGQGNTEAF
>TRBV4-1|TRBJ2-2|.
ASSQDRVEATGELF
>TRBV30|TRBJ1-2|.
ASLTRAGRSYGYT
>TRBV6-1|TRBJ1-2|.
ASSDLSHAGANYGYT
>TRBV27|TRBJ2-2|.
ASSLERGRVFPGELF
>TRBV6-1|TRBJ1-6|.
ASSVDTGGYNSPLH
>TRBV2|TRBJ1-6|.
ASSVSGLNSPLH
>TRBV30|TRBJ1-5|TRBD1
AWKTGTALGQPQH
>TRBV7-2|TRBJ1-1|TRBD1
ASSSPGQGYEAF
>TRBV19|TRBJ2-3|TRBD2
ASKRGSDTQY
>TRBV7-3|TRBJ2-1|.
ASSLTYEGHEQF
>TRBV30|TRBJ1-2|TRBD1
AWGGQALGGYT
>TRBV5-1|TRBJ2-2|TRBD2
ASRDTGGYDLF
>TRBV19|TRBJ1-6|.
ASSNRGRNSPLH
>TRBV15|TRBJ2-2|.
ATSTHRENTGELF